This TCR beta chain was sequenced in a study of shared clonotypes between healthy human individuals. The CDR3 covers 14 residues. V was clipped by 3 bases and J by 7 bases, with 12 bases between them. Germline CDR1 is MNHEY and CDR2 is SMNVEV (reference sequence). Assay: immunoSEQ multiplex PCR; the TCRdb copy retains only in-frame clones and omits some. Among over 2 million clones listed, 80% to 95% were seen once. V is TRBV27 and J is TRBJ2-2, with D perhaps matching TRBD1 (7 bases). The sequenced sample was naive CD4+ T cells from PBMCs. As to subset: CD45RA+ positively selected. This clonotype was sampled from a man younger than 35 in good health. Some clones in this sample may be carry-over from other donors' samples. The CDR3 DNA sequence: TGTGCCAGCAGTTTGACTAGACAGGGCGGGGAGCTGTTTTTT. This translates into CASSLTRQGGELFF.